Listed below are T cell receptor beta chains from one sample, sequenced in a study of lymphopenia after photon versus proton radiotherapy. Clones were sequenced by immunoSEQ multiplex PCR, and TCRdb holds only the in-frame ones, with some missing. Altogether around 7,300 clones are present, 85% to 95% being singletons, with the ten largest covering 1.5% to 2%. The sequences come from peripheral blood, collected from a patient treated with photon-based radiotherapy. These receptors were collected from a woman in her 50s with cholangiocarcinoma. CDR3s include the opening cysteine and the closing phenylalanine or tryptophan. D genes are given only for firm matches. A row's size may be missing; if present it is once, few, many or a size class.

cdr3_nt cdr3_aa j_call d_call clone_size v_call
TGTGCCAGCAAATATCAGGAGCACTCCTACGAGCAGTACTTC CASKYQEHSYEQYF TRBJ2-7 NA NA TRBV6-5
TGTGCCAGTAGTATAACTGGAAACACCATATATTTT CASSITGNTIYF TRBJ1-3 NA NA TRBV19
TGTGCCAGCAGCCGGACAGGGGATTCACCCCTCCACTTT CASSRTGDSPLHF TRBJ1-6 TRBD1 NA TRBV7-2
TGTGCCAGCAGCCCGTTCAGAGGGGCTCACTATGGCTACACCTTC CASSPFRGAHYGYTF TRBJ1-2 NA NA TRBV7-9
TGTGCCATCAGTGAGGGGGTCTCCAATGAGCAGTTCTTC CAISEGVSNEQFF TRBJ2-1 NA few TRBV10-3
TGTGCCATCAGTGATCCGAGGGCAGTATCCTACGAGCAGTACTTC CAISDPRAVSYEQYF TRBJ2-7 NA few TRBV10-3
TGCGCCAGCAGCCAAGATTACGTTCTTAACACTGAAGCTTTCTTT CASSQDYVLNTEAFF TRBJ1-1 NA NA TRBV4-3
TGTGCCAGCAGCGTAGTTAGCCAGGAGACCCTAACTAACTATGGCTACACCTTC CASSVVSQETLTNYGYTF TRBJ1-2 NA NA TRBV9
TGTGCCACCAGCAGAGCGACAGGCCCCTACGAGCAGTACTTC CATSRATGPYEQYF TRBJ2-7 NA NA TRBV15
TGCGCCAGCAGCCAAGATTACAGGGAGGTTAATTCACCCCTCCACTTT CASSQDYREVNSPLHF TRBJ1-6 NA NA TRBV4-3
TGTGCCAGCAGCCGACAGTACGGTCAGCCCCAGCATTTT CASSRQYGQPQHF TRBJ1-5 NA NA TRBV7-2
TGTGCCAGCAGCTTCTATGGGACTCCCTACGAGCAGTACTTC CASSFYGTPYEQYF TRBJ2-7 NA NA TRBV11-2
TGTGCCTGGAGTGTACGACTAGCGGCGAACACCGGGGAGCTGTTTTTT CAWSVRLAANTGELFF TRBJ2-2 TRBD2 NA TRBV30
TGTGCCAGCAGCGTAGCTTTAGATACGCAGTATTTT CASSVALDTQYF TRBJ2-3 NA NA TRBV9
TGCGCCAGCAGCCAGGGCACAGTTTCGAACACTGAAGCTTTCTTT CASSQGTVSNTEAFF TRBJ1-1 NA NA TRBV4-3
TGCAGCGTTGAAGATCGGGCCAGGGGGCTCTACGAGCAGTACTTC CSVEDRARGLYEQYF TRBJ2-7 TRBD1 NA TRBV29-1
TGTGCCACCATACAACGAGGGGCCCCCGGGGAGCTGTTTTTT CATIQRGAPGELFF TRBJ2-2 NA NA TRBV7-9
TGTGCCATCAGGGCCCCTGGGGGGGCCGTGGATACGCAGTATTTT CAIRAPGGAVDTQYF TRBJ2-3 NA NA TRBV10-3
TGTGCCAGCAGCCCCCTGGGCTCCCACACTGAAGCTTTCTTT CASSPLGSHTEAFF TRBJ1-1 NA NA TRBV9
TGTGCCAGCAGCTTGGACAGGTTTGGCTACACCTTC CASSLDRFGYTF TRBJ1-2 NA NA TRBV5-6
TGTGCCAGCAGTGAAAACAGACCAAGCTCTGGAAACACCATATATTTT CASSENRPSSGNTIYF TRBJ1-3 NA NA TRBV2
TGTGCCAGCAGCTTAGTTGGACTAGCGGGTACGCAGTATTTT CASSLVGLAGTQYF TRBJ2-3 TRBD2 NA TRBV7-2
TGTGCCAGCAGCGAGGGGAGCTCCTATAATTCACCCCTCCACTTT CASSEGSSYNSPLHF TRBJ1-6 NA NA TRBV9
TGTGCCAGCAGTTCCGCCTACGACACCGGGGAGCTGTTTTTT CASSSAYDTGELFF TRBJ2-2 NA NA TRBV27
TGTGCCTGGGCCTCCCGGTTCGCCTCGTTGGGGTTGACCTTC CAWASRFASLGLTF TRBJ1-2 NA NA TRBV30
TGTGCCATCAGGGGGGACATCGGTGGCACTGAAGCTTTCTTT CAIRGDIGGTEAFF TRBJ1-1 NA NA TRBV10-3
TGCAGCGTTGAACTACTAGCGGGGGGGAAGAAGACCCAGTACTTC CSVELLAGGKKTQYF TRBJ2-5 TRBD2 once TRBV29-1
TGCAGCATCGAGGAAGAGACCCAGTACTTC CSIEEETQYF TRBJ2-5 NA NA TRBV29-1
TGTGCCTGGAGTGGCCCCGCGGGGTATGGCTACACCTTC CAWSGPAGYGYTF TRBJ1-2 NA NA TRBV30
TGTGCCAGCAGTGCAAGGGGGCAGCCCCAGCATTTT CASSARGQPQHF TRBJ1-5 NA few TRBV2